Each of the 21 T cell receptor beta chains below was sequenced from the same sample in a study of cytomegalovirus exposure and HLA in healthy donors. The PCR made use of 60 Vbeta and 13 Jbeta primers. Profiling relied on immunoSEQ multiplex PCR, and the TCRdb table lists in-frame clones only, not all of them. This table has approximately 190,000 clones, 65% to 90% appearing once. Source material: PBMCs. The receptors were gathered from a man aged 40-50 years in good health and CMV-seropositive.

The chain uses TRBV21-1 and TRBJ2-5; TRBD2 reflects the table's D call only, with no check against the DNA. TRBV21-1 is an annotated pseudogene. The CDR3 spans 15 residues. CDR3 nucleotide sequence: TGTGCCGTTCACCTACTAGCGGAATTCCAAGAGACCCAGTACTTC. The encoded protein is CAVHLLAEFQETQYF.

CDR3 bases: TGTGCCAGCAGTGGTGGGGCAGGGGTGGCAGATACGCAGTATTTT. Encoded protein: CASSGGAGVADTQYF. This chain connects TRBV6-1 to TRBJ2-3; perhaps TRBD1 as D (6 bases). This CDR3 contains 15 residues. V dropped 4 bases and J dropped 4 bases, with 15 bases sitting between them. CDR1 is MNHNS, CDR2 SASEGT, per germline.

The rearrangement joins TRBV7-2 to TRBJ2-1; D remains unclear. Germline values: CDR1 SGHTA, CDR2 FQGNSA. V lost 6 bases, J lost 10 bases, and 10 bases lay in between. The CDR3 has 11 amino acids. CDR3 amino acids: CASSLRQEQFF. DNA of the CDR3: TGTGCCAGCAGTCTTAGACAAGAGCAGTTCTTC.

V is TRBV27 and J is TRBJ2-1; TRBD1 matches at 10 bases. This CDR3 comprises 14 residues. V dropped 8 bases and J dropped 4; count of bases not matched to a gene: 5. Germline CDR1 MNHEY, CDR2 SMNVEV (reference sequence). CDR3 sequence: CASGDRGSYNEQFF. In DNA form, the CDR3 reads TGTGCCAGCGGGGACAGGGGATCATACAATGAGCAGTTCTTC.

CDR3 loop: CASSLQGANGYTF. CDR3 in DNA: TGTGCCAGCAGCCTACAGGGGGCTAATGGCTACACCTTC. The chain employs TRBV7-2 and TRBJ1-2, with TRBD1 matching 9 bases. V lost 5 bases, J lost 6 bases, and 4 bases stayed unmatched. This CDR3 comprises 13 residues. Per germline, CDR1 SGHTA and CDR2 FQGNSA.

This clone came up a few times. This chain joins TRBV5-1 and TRBJ2-7; TRBD2 aligns across 11 bases. The germline CDR1 and CDR2 sequences are SGHRS and YFSETQ. The CDR3 covers 15 residues. V was clipped by 3 bases and J by 3 bases; unmatched bases: 5. CDR3 residues: CASSYTSGGYYEQYF. The CDR3 coding sequence is TGCGCCAGCAGCTATACTAGCGGGGGATACTACGAGCAGTACTTC.

CDR3 amino acids: CASSVKDPAGGDTDTQYF. The CDR3 bases are TGTGCCAGCAGCGTAAAGGACCCAGCGGGGGGGGACACAGATACGCAGTATTTT. V usage is TRBV9 and J usage is TRBJ2-3, with 10 bases identical to TRBD2. CDR1 and CDR2 (germline): SGDLS, YYNGEE. The CDR3 has 18 residues. J was trimmed by 2 bases and V by 1 base; bases with no gene match: 10.

By sample share, this clone is medium-sized (0.01 to 0.1%). CDR3 sequence reads: CASSGGSSYEQYF. For the CDR3, the DNA is TGCGCCAGCAGTGGTGGCAGCTCCTACGAGCAGTACTTC. The chain carries TRBV5-1 and TRBJ2-7; D gene unclear. Trimming removed 5 bases at V and 0 bases at J, with 9 bases between. In germline, CDR1 is SGHRS, CDR2 YFSETQ. The CDR3 has 13 residues.

On this clone itself: This same CDR3 is encoded by further DNA sequences in the sample. CDR3 residues: CASSLAGGYEQYF. The CDR3 bases are TGTGCCAGCAGCTTAGCCGGCGGTTACGAGCAGTACTTC. The chain is built from TRBV7-9 and TRBJ2-7; D not certain. Germline V gene lookup returns CDR1 SEHNR and CDR2 FQNEAQ (reference sequence). The CDR3 has 13 residues. With 0 bases removed from V and 4 bases from J, the gap between germline ends came to 7 bases.

The chain combines TRBV5-1 with TRBJ2-3; 13 nucleotides match TRBD2. The CDR3 is made up of 16 amino acids. J gave up 6 bases and V 4 bases, and 8 bases lay outside the gene matches. Germline assignment: CDR1 SGHRS and CDR2 YFSETQ. The CDR3 nucleotides are TGCGCCAGCAGCCCACTGACTAGCGGGGGGAGCGATACGCAGTATTTT. This codes for CASSPLTSGGSDTQYF.

J is TRBJ2-7 and V is TRBV6-6, with TRBD2 identical over 8 bases. The CDR3 has 16 residues. CDR1 is MNHNY and CDR2 is SVGAGI in the germline V gene (reference sequence). The V segment lost 6 bases and the J segment 2 bases; nucleotides outside the gene matches: 12. DNA for the CDR3: TGTGCCAGCAGCACCCGCACTAGCGGCCAGCCCTACGAGCAGTACTTC. Its translation: CASSTRTSGQPYEQYF.

As concerns this clone: Other DNA sequences in the sample encode the same CDR3. The V and J genes are TRBV7-9 and TRBJ2-1; 7 nucleotides match TRBD1. The CDR3 is 12 residues long. V was clipped by 3 bases and J by 8 bases; unmatched bases: 1. Germline V lookup: CDR1 SEHNR, CDR2 FQNEAQ (reference sequence). In DNA form, the CDR3 reads TGTGCCAGCAGCTTCGACAGGGATGAGCAGTTCTTC. As protein: CASSFDRDEQFF.

The rearrangement links TRBV2 to TRBJ2-7; possible D gene TRBD1, 6 bases. Germline CDR1 reads SNHLY; CDR2 reads FYNNEI. The CDR3 length is 15 residues. Trimming removed 1 base at V and 0 bases at J, with 10 bases between. The CDR3 nucleotides are TGTGCCAGCAGTGAAGGAGACAGGTACTCCTACGAGCAGTACTTC. Amino acids: CASSEGDRYSYEQYF.

The rearrangement uses TRBV9 and TRBJ1-5; D unclear. CDR1 SGDLS and CDR2 YYNGEE come from the germline V gene. V lost 0 bases, J lost 6 bases, and 13 bases lay in between. This CDR3 has 15 residues. The CDR3 is CASSVDLSPFQPQHF. The CDR3 DNA reads as TGTGCCAGCAGCGTAGATCTTAGTCCCTTTCAGCCCCAGCATTTT.

This clone appeared a few times. The V and J genes are TRBV4-1 and TRBJ2-7, with D maybe TRBD2 (5 bases). Trimming left V 6 bases short and J 3 bases short, with 18 bases between. Looked up from germline, CDR1 is MGHRA and CDR2 is YSYEKL. The CDR3 has 15 amino acids. The CDR3 region is CASRETDFGGYEQYF. CDR3 DNA sequence: TGCGCCAGCAGGGAGACGGACTTTGGAGGCTACGAGCAGTACTTC.

This chain uses TRBV30 with TRBJ2-7; 8 bases match TRBD1. V trimming: 0 bases; J trimming: 3 bases; junction bases outside the gene matches: 7. The CDR3 loop spans 15 amino acids. Germline CDR1 is GTSNPN and CDR2 is SVGIG (reference sequence). CDR3 nucleotide sequence: TGTGCCTGGAGTGTACTTGGACAGGGTCACTACGAGCAGTACTTC. Its protein is CAWSVLGQGHYEQYF.

As concerns this clone: Other DNA sequences from this sample encode an identical CDR3 as well. The J gene is TRBJ2-3, the V gene TRBV7-2, with a weak D call TRBD2 (5 bases). V lost 1 base and J 1 base, leaving 6 bases between the germline ends. The CDR3 runs 14 residues. The germline gives CDR1 SGHTA, CDR2 FQGNSA. The CDR3 DNA reads as TGTGCCAGCAGCTTAGGAGCGGGCACAGATACGCAGTATTTT. Protein sequence: CASSLGAGTDTQYF.

The chain couples TRBV6-6 to TRBJ1-1; D remains unclear. Trimming removed 4 bases from V and 1 base from J, with 7 bases in between. Germline lookup yields CDR1 MNHNY and CDR2 SVGAGI (reference sequence). The CDR3 consists of 13 residues. The CDR3 region has the DNA TGTGCCAGCAGTTTCTCAGCGAACACTGAAGCTTTCTTT. This codes for CASSFSANTEAFF.

This clone showed up just a few times. J is TRBJ2-5 and V is TRBV30; the D gene is possibly TRBD2 (5 bases). The germline V gene encodes CDR1 GTSNPN and CDR2 SVGIG (reference sequence). V was shortened by 2 bases and J by 5 bases, with 9 bases between the two germline ends. The CDR3 sequence is 12 residues long. The CDR3 loop is CAWSLGEETQYF. The CDR3 DNA reads TGTGCCTGGAGTCTCGGGGAGGAGACCCAGTACTTC.

The chain uses TRBV29-1 and TRBJ2-5, with D perhaps matching TRBD2 (5 bases). Germline lookup yields CDR1 SQVTM and CDR2 ANQGSEA. The V end lost 4 bases, the J end lost 6 bases, and 24 bases lay between the germline ends. The CDR3 contains 16 residues. The CDR3 spells CSVGDPGGRFWQTQYF. The DNA for the CDR3 is TGCAGCGTTGGAGACCCCGGAGGTCGTTTCTGGCAGACCCAGTACTTC.

CDR3 region: CAWSTSTGIYSNQPQHF. CDR3 DNA: TGTGCCTGGAGTACCTCGACAGGAATTTATAGCAATCAGCCCCAGCATTTT. The chain joins TRBV30 to TRBJ1-5, with a weak D call TRBD1 (6 bases). The CDR3 runs 17 residues. Per germline, CDR1 GTSNPN and CDR2 SVGIG (reference sequence). The V end was cut by 2 bases, the J end by 0 bases, with 17 bases between.